These T cell receptor beta chains were read from a single sample in a study of OX40 agonist ivuxolimab in advanced cancers. Measured with immunoSEQ multiplex PCR; TCRdb has only the in-frame clones, and not every one. Seen here are approximately 100,000 clones, 80% to 90% observed once, and the top ten hold around 0.85%. Here the sequenced sample was CD4+ or CD8+ T cells sorted from blood, taken in a trial of the OX40 agonist ivuxolimab. The receptors derive from an adult with an advanced solid tumor such as melanoma, head and neck, liver or kidney cancer. Each CDR3 is given with its conserved first and last residue. D genes are given only for firm matches. Clone size is shown for a subset of rows, as once, few, many or a class of expanded clone.

14	TRBV10-3	TRBJ2-7	-	-	CAISDLGGRSEQYF	TGTGCCATCAGTGATTTGGGGGGAAGGAGCGAGCAGTACTTC
16	TRBV7-2	TRBJ1-3	-	-	CASSLGGELSGNTIYF	TGTGCCAGCAGCTTAGGGGGAGAACTCTCTGGAAACACCATATATTTT
14	TRBV18	TRBJ1-1	-	-	CASSSGESYPEAFF	TGTGCCAGCTCATCGGGGGAGAGCTACCCTGAAGCTTTCTTT
17	TRBV4-1	TRBJ2-5	TRBD2	-	CASSLGLAGPSGETQYF	TGCGCCAGCAGCCTGGGACTAGCGGGACCTTCGGGGGAGACCCAGTACTTC
11	TRBV5-5	TRBJ1-1	-	-	CASSFNTEAFF	TGTGCCAGCAGCTTTAACACTGAAGCTTTCTTT
14	TRBV19	TRBJ2-1	-	-	CASRRKGTYNEQFF	TGTGCCAGTAGAAGGAAGGGCACCTACAATGAGCAGTTCTTC
17	TRBV28	TRBJ1-5	TRBD1	-	CASSGTGQPDSNQPQHF	TGTGCCAGCAGTGGGACAGGTCAACCTGATAGCAATCAGCCCCAGCATTTT
11	TRBV20-1	TRBJ2-5	-	-	CSAPSQETQYF	TGCAGTGCCCCCAGCCAAGAGACCCAGTACTTC
14	TRBV18	TRBJ2-1	TRBD2	-	CASSPSGGFNEQFF	TGTGCCAGCTCACCTAGCGGGGGCTTCAATGAGCAGTTCTTC
15	TRBV4-2	TRBJ2-6	-	once	CASSQDRSGANVLTF	TGTGCCAGCAGCCAAGACAGGTCTGGGGCCAACGTCCTGACTTTC
14	TRBV4-1	TRBJ1-1	-	-	CASRGVLLNTEAFF	TGCGCCAGCAGGGGGGTCCTTTTGAACACTGAAGCTTTCTTT
14	TRBV9	TRBJ1-1	-	-	CASSVDPGTSEAFF	TGTGCCAGCAGCGTAGACCCGGGTACGTCTGAAGCTTTCTTT
15	TRBV7-2	TRBJ2-7	-	-	CASSLDGTKTYEQYF	TGTGCCAGCAGCTTAGATGGGACAAAAACCTACGAGCAGTACTTC
16	TRBV10-3	TRBJ2-7	-	-	CAISESTGRGSYEQYF	TGTGCCATCAGTGAGTCGACCGGCAGGGGCTCCTACGAGCAGTACTTC
12	TRBV7-9	TRBJ1-1	-	-	CASSPREGRAFF	TGTGCCAGCAGCCCCCGGGAGGGGAGAGCTTTCTTT
13	TRBV5-1	TRBJ2-1	TRBD2	few	CASSAGGRNEQFF	TGCGCCAGCAGCGCGGGGGGGCGAAATGAGCAGTTCTTC
15	TRBV6-1	TRBJ1-4	-	-	CASSEAEGGNEKLFF	TGTGCCAGCAGTGAAGCGGAGGGCGGGAACGAAAAACTGTTTTTT
14	TRBV7-2	TRBJ1-5	-	-	CASSLPYDNQPQHF	TGTGCCAGCAGCTTACCTTACGACAATCAGCCCCAGCATTTT
15	TRBV28	TRBJ1-3	-	-	CASSTSGDFGNTIYF	TGTGCCAGCAGCACCTCAGGGGATTTTGGAAACACCATATATTTT
13	TRBV5-1	TRBJ1-4	-	-	CASSLSGDEKLFF	TGCGCCAGCAGCTTGTCAGGGGATGAAAAACTGTTTTTT
14	TRBV28	TRBJ1-1	-	once	CASSVAWVAFEAFF	TGTGCCAGCAGTGTCGCGTGGGTCGCCTTTGAAGCTTTCTTT
15	TRBV7-2	TRBJ2-3	-	few	CASRLDLGLLDTQYF	TGTGCCAGCAGGCTTGACTTGGGACTGTTGGATACGCAGTATTTT
15	TRBV9	TRBJ2-7	-	-	CASSVGHSLLKQQYF	TGTGCCAGCAGCGTAGGGCACAGCCTGCTAAAGCAGCAGTACTTC
14	TRBV27	TRBJ1-1	-	-	CASSPPDSRQRAFF	TGTGCCAGCAGTCCCCCTGACTCACGACAGAGGGCTTTCTTT
14	TRBV28	TRBJ2-7	TRBD1	-	CASRPGQGNYEQYF	TGTGCCAGCAGGCCGGGACAGGGAAACTACGAGCAGTACTTC
13	TRBV30	TRBJ1-1	TRBD1	-	CAWSHRGNTEAFF	TGTGCCTGGAGCCACAGGGGAAACACTGAAGCTTTCTTT
14	TRBV7-6	TRBJ2-5	TRBD2	once	CASRLGAGGQTQYF	TGTGCCAGCAGATTGGGGGCGGGGGGACAGACCCAGTACTTC
12	TRBV19	TRBJ1-2	-	-	CASSIVGYGYTF	TGTGCCAGTAGTATAGTCGGGTATGGCTACACCTTC